The TCR beta chain under discussion was sequenced for a study of a mutant IDH1 vaccine in newly diagnosed glioma. Study overall: Patients received vaccination from 4-6 weeks after radiotherapy alone, or with temozolomide cycles. Standard pretreatment was either radiotherapy, temozolomide, or, for most, radiochemotherapy with temozolomide.

To note about this clone: The antigen remains undetermined.

General study findings and limits: Induction of immune responses by the vaccine occurred in approximately 92% of patients.

Indicated time point: week 23, last vaccination. With topical imiquimod, each dose of the vaccine consisted of 300 ug of mutant IDH1 20-mer peptide. Astrocytomas that were new, WHO grade 3 or 4, IDH1-mutant and ATRX-lost were present in the donors. The CDR3 contains 14 residues. Germline V gene sequence: CDR1 SGHNT, CDR2 YYREEE (reference sequence). The V and J ends lost 4 bases and 2 bases respectively, with 12 bases between them. Using immunoSEQ multiplex PCR, the repertoire was profiled, and TCRdb retains in-frame clones only, with some absent. The sample lists tens of thousands of clones; roughly 76% were seen once.

The chain carries TRBV5-4 and TRBJ2-5; D is possibly TRBD1 (6 bases). The sequences come from PBMCs, collected from a glioma patient whose treatment included an IDH1 peptide vaccine. The receptor was isolated from a man aged 35-49 years with glioma. The CDR3 protein is CASSPTGTQETQYF. The CDR3 nucleotides read TGTGCCAGCAGCCCGACCGGGACACAAGAGACCCAGTACTTC.